The 25 T cell receptor beta chains presented below share a single source sample, sequenced in a study of blood T cell repertoires in COVID-19. Libraries were prepared by immunoSEQ multiplex PCR; TCRdb keeps only in-frame clonotypes and omits some of them. The repertoire includes a few hundred thousand clones, more than 85% of them detected once, and about 3% sits in the top ten. Sample: peripheral blood. Receptors originate from a human donor in a cohort sampled during active COVID-19.

This clone turned up a few times. J is TRBJ2-5 and V is TRBV3-1 (or the pseudogene TRBV3-2), with a possible D match to TRBD1 (6 bases). Germline CDR1 LGHDT, CDR2 YNNKEL (reference sequence). The length of the CDR3 is 17 residues. V dropped 2 bases and J dropped 4 bases, with 20 bases sitting between them. The CDR3 DNA reads TGTGCCAGCAGCCAACCCGCAGTTGTTGTACAGGGAGAGACCCAGTACTTC. Amino acid sequence: CASSQPAVVVQGETQYF.

The V gene is TRBV19, the J gene TRBJ1-5; 8 bases are shared with TRBD1. Germline trimming cut 1 base from V and 4 bases from J; bases unmatched to any gene: 3. The CDR3 runs 15 residues. Germline loops: CDR1 LNHDA, CDR2 SQIVND (reference sequence). This chain's CDR3 is CASSIATGENQPQHF. CDR3 DNA sequence: TGTGCCAGTAGTATAGCGACAGGGGAGAATCAGCCCCAGCATTTT.

In the case of this clone: Other DNA sequences of this sample code for an identical CDR3. The CDR3 coding sequence is TGTGCCTGCAGGGGGAACACTGAAGCTTTCTTT. Protein product: CACRGNTEAFF. The J gene is TRBJ1-1, the V gene TRBV30; a possible D gene is TRBD1 (6 bases). The V and J ends lost 6 bases and 1 base respectively, with 6 bases between them. Germline CDR1 and CDR2: GTSNPN and SVGIG (reference sequence). This CDR3 has 11 amino acids.

The chain has TRBV4-1 and TRBJ2-3; D perhaps matches TRBD2 (6 bases). The CDR3 contains 17 residues. V gave up 0 bases and J gave up 1 base, with 14 bases separating them. CDR1 is MGHRA and CDR2 is YSYEKL in the germline V gene. In nucleotides, the CDR3 is TGCGCCAGCAGCCAAGATCCCCGCGGGGAGCGCACAGATACGCAGTATTTT. This encodes CASSQDPRGERTDTQYF.

The chain combines TRBV9 with TRBJ2-5; 11 bases map to TRBD2. The V segment lost 3 bases and the J segment 4 bases; nucleotides outside the gene matches: 8. This CDR3 spans 16 amino acids. Per germline, CDR1 SGDLS and CDR2 YYNGEE. CDR3 in amino acids: CASSAGSGGAGETQYF. Here the CDR3 DNA reads TGTGCCAGCAGCGCAGGTAGCGGGGGGGCAGGAGAGACCCAGTACTTC.

This chain joins TRBV18 and TRBJ1-1; D ambiguous. This CDR3 is built from 13 residues. V lost 2 bases and J 7 bases, leaving 11 bases between the germline ends. Germline CDR1 is KGHSH and CDR2 is LQKENI. The CDR3 is CASSPWQRNEAFF. The CDR3 DNA sequence: TGTGCCAGCTCACCATGGCAGCGCAATGAAGCTTTCTTT.

This sequence joins TRBV14 and TRBJ1-1, with 7 bases aligning to TRBD1. Germline CDR1 SGHDN, CDR2 FVKESK. This CDR3 has 13 residues. V dropped 4 bases and J dropped 6; count of bases not matched to a gene: 5. CDR3 residues: CASSPRTGSEAFF. CDR3 coding DNA: TGTGCCAGCAGCCCCAGGACAGGATCTGAAGCTTTCTTT. Together with reference TRBV14 and TRBJ1-1, the CDR3 gives the full variable domain: EAGVTQFPSHSVIEKGQTVTLRCDPISGHDNLYWYRRVMGKEIKFLLHFVKESKQDESGMPNNRFLAERTGGTYSTLKVQPAELEDSGVYFCASSPRTGSEAFFGQGTRLTVV.

The chain combines TRBV4-2 with TRBJ2-3, with D perhaps matching TRBD1 (5 bases). V dropped 0 bases and J dropped 1 base, with 5 bases sitting between them. The CDR3 loop spans 14 amino acids. Germline V gene data show CDR1 as LGHNA and CDR2 as YNFKEQ. CDR3 DNA sequence: TGTGCCAGCAGCCAAGACAGGGGCACAGATACGCAGTATTTT. Protein: CASSQDRGTDTQYF.

The chain carries TRBV5-1 and TRBJ2-3; 7 nucleotides line up with TRBD2. The V segment lost 1 base and the J segment 9 bases; nucleotides outside the gene matches: 5. The germline V gene encodes CDR1 SGHRS and CDR2 YFSETQ. The CDR3 is 13 residues long. The CDR3 DNA sequence: TGCGCCAGCAGCTTGCGGGGGGAGGGAACGCAGTATTTT. Residues: CASSLRGEGTQYF. Drawing the rest from reference TRBV5-1 and TRBJ2-3, the complete variable domain is KAGVTQTPRYLIKTRGQQVTLSCSPISGHRSVSWYQQTPGQGLQFLFEYFSETQRNKGNFPGRFSGRQFSNSRSEMNVSTLELGDSALYLCASSLRGEGTQYFGPGTRLTVL.

The rearrangement links TRBV28 to TRBJ1-4, with 7 bases that match TRBD1. Trimming took 3 bases from V and 6 from J; bases not matched to a gene: 4. Germline lookup yields CDR1 MDHEN and CDR2 SYDVKM. CDR3 length equals 14 residues. The CDR3, as DNA: TGTGCCAGCAGTTTGACAGGGTCGGATGAAAAACTGTTTTTT. Translation gives CASSLTGSDEKLFF.

The chain joins TRBV2 to TRBJ2-1, with TRBD2 matching 8 bases. The germline V gene has CDR1 SNHLY and CDR2 FYNNEI. There are 15 residues in the CDR3. V dropped 3 bases and J dropped 3; count of bases not matched to a gene: 4. The CDR3 DNA sequence: TGTGCCAGCAGTGACGGGACTAGTGACTACAATGAGCAGTTCTTC. Residues: CASSDGTSDYNEQFF.

The chain is built from TRBV5-1 and TRBJ2-5; perhaps TRBD2 as D (7 bases). The germline CDR1 and CDR2 sequences are SGHRS and YFSETQ. V was shortened by 0 bases and J by 1 base, with 10 bases between the two germline ends. The CDR3 extends over 15 amino acids. CDR3 residues: CASSLDRGAQETQYF. As DNA, the CDR3 is TGCGCCAGCAGCTTGGATCGGGGGGCCCAAGAGACCCAGTACTTC.

This sequence joins TRBV11-2 and TRBJ2-6; TRBD1 matches at 11 bases. CDR3 length: 17 residues. Germline CDR1 and CDR2: SGHAT and FQNNGV. Trimming removed 11 bases from V and 2 bases from J; junction bases left unmatched: 11. CDR3 in amino acids: CASRPGQGATGANVLTF. In DNA form, the CDR3 reads TGTGCCTCAAGACCCGGACAGGGGGCGACTGGGGCCAACGTCCTGACTTTC.

This chain links TRBV5-1 with TRBJ2-3; 10 nucleotides agree with TRBD2. Germline V gene sequence: CDR1 SGHRS, CDR2 YFSETQ. CDR3 length: 14 residues. V gave up 3 bases and J gave up 12 bases; unmatched junction bases: 10. The CDR3 is CASSSPWLAGVQYF. The DNA of the CDR3 is TGCGCCAGCAGCTCGCCGTGGCTAGCGGGGGTCCAGTATTTT.

In its sample, this clone was seen once. The chain carries TRBV5-1 and TRBJ2-3; 8 bases map to TRBD2. V lost 5 bases and J lost 2; bases outside the gene matches: 10. Germline loops: CDR1 SGHRS, CDR2 YFSETQ. CDR3 length: 16 residues. The DNA of the CDR3 is TGCGCCAGCAGACCCGAAGCGGGAGACCCCACAGATACGCAGTATTTT. This sequence encodes CASRPEAGDPTDTQYF.

This chain links TRBV30 with TRBJ1-1, with D possibly matching TRBD1 (5 bases). Trimming shortened V by 2 bases and J by 1 base, and 8 bases separated the two germline ends. The CDR3 contains 13 residues. CDR1 is GTSNPN and CDR2 is SVGIG in the germline V gene (reference sequence). The CDR3 DNA sequence: TGTGCCTGGAGTACAGGCCGGAACACTGAAGCTTTCTTT. Amino acid sequence: CAWSTGRNTEAFF.

The J gene is TRBJ2-3, the V gene TRBV2; no definite D call. V was trimmed by 5 bases and J by 2 bases, leaving 8 bases between them. Germline CDR1 reads SNHLY; CDR2 reads FYNNEI. This CDR3 has 13 amino acids. CDR3 sequence (DNA): TGTGCCAGCAGTTACGACTTCACAGATACGCAGTATTTT. Amino acid sequence: CASSYDFTDTQYF.

The V call is TRBV10-2, the J call TRBJ2-5; no clear D. There are 16 residues in the CDR3. Trimming stripped 5 bases from V and 1 base from J, with 17 bases between. Germline V CDR1 and CDR2: WSHSY, SAAADI. The CDR3 sequence is CASSSRPLRIQETQYF. The CDR3 DNA sequence: TGCGCCAGCAGTTCCCGCCCCCTGCGGATCCAAGAGACCCAGTACTTC.

The gene calls are TRBV2 and TRBJ2-5, with 9 bases that match TRBD2. V shed 3 bases, J shed 5 bases, and the junction held 10 bases outside the gene matches. Germline V gene data show CDR1 as SNHLY and CDR2 as FYNNEI. This CDR3 is 16 amino acids long. In nucleotides, the CDR3 is TGTGCCAGCAGTGAGGGCGGCGGGAGGGCCGCCGAGACCCAGTACTTC. It specifies CASSEGGGRAAETQYF.

The chain employs TRBV30 and TRBJ1-1; D is unclear. V was trimmed by 3 bases and J by 1 base, leaving 9 bases between them. This CDR3 is built from 13 residues. CDR1 is GTSNPN, CDR2 SVGIG, per germline (reference sequence). The CDR3 loop is CAWSPFRNTEAFF. The CDR3 DNA follows: TGTGCCTGGAGCCCCTTCAGGAACACTGAAGCTTTCTTT.

The CDR3 here is CAWSKEGTKDQPQHF. Written as DNA, the CDR3 is TGTGCCTGGAGTAAGGAGGGAACGAAGGATCAGCCCCAGCATTTT. The chain is built from TRBV30 and TRBJ1-5, with D hard to call. Trimming took 2 bases from V and 5 from J, leaving 16 bases between them. Germline CDR1 is GTSNPN and CDR2 is SVGIG (reference sequence). The CDR3 spans 15 residues. The variable domain in full, completed from reference TRBV30 and TRBJ1-5, reads SQTIHQWPATLVQPVGSPLSLECTVEGTSNPNLYWYRQAAGRGLQLLFYSVGIGQISSEVPQNLSASRPQDRQFILSSKKLLLSDSGFYLCAWSKEGTKDQPQHFGDGTRLSIL.

The J gene is TRBJ1-6, the V gene TRBV30; D ambiguous. Between the trimmed V and J ends, which lost 0 bases and 6 bases, there was a span of 9 bases. The CDR3 is made up of 14 amino acids. Germline-derived CDR1 and CDR2 are GTSNPN and SVGIG (reference sequence). The CDR3 nucleotides read TGTGCCTGGAGTGTAGGAGACCGTAATTCACCCCTCCACTTT. Protein product: CAWSVGDRNSPLHF.

The gene calls are TRBV10-1 and TRBJ2-7, with a tentative D call TRBD2 (5 bases). Germline V CDR1 and CDR2: WNHNN, SYGVQD (reference sequence). The CDR3 loop spans 12 amino acids. V lost 0 bases to trimming and J lost 9 bases, with 9 bases between them. CDR3 coding DNA: TGCGCCAGCAGTGAGTCGCTTGAGGGGCAGTACTTC. Protein sequence: CASSESLEGQYF.

The gene calls are TRBV4-1 and TRBJ1-2; 7 bases match TRBD1. The germline V gene encodes CDR1 MGHRA and CDR2 YSYEKL. This CDR3 has 17 amino acids. V shed 0 bases, J shed 1 base, and the junction held 8 bases outside the gene matches. CDR3 bases: TGCGCCAGCAGCCAAGATCGTATTCAGGGGGGTAACTATGGCTACACCTTC. This translates into CASSQDRIQGGNYGYTF.

This clone has just one count. The rearrangement uses TRBV3-1 (or the pseudogene TRBV3-2) and TRBJ2-7; 11 nucleotides agree with TRBD1. There are 13 residues in the CDR3. V was clipped by 4 bases and J by 6 bases; unmatched bases: 2. Germline V gene sequence: CDR1 LGHDT, CDR2 YNNKEL (reference sequence). The DNA for the CDR3 is TGTGCCAGCAGCCTGGGACAGGGGGGCGAGCAGTACTTC. This encodes CASSLGQGGEQYF.